These 29 T cell receptor beta chains came from one sample sequenced in a study of blood T cell repertoires in COVID-19. Sequencing was performed with immunoSEQ multiplex PCR; in TCRdb, only in-frame clones are kept and a portion is missing. The table shows a few hundred thousand clones, with around 88% occurring only once. Sequences were obtained from PBMCs or T cells enriched from blood (not recorded which). The receptors shown here come from a woman aged 40 to 50 who had recovered from COVID-19.

V usage is TRBV3-1 (or the pseudogene TRBV3-2) and J usage is TRBJ1-1, with 8 bases lining up with TRBD1. The V segment lost 4 bases and the J segment 11 bases; nucleotides outside the gene matches: 12. Germline assignment: CDR1 LGHDT and CDR2 YNNKEL (reference sequence). This CDR3 spans 14 amino acids. CDR3 residues: CASSPTDRVLAAFF. The CDR3 DNA reads as TGTGCCAGCAGCCCTACGGACAGGGTATTGGCGGCTTTCTTT.

This clone was counted a few times. This rearrangement joins TRBV3-1 (or the pseudogene TRBV3-2) to TRBJ2-7, with a tentative D call TRBD1 (5 bases). CDR1 and CDR2 from the germline V gene are LGHDT and YNNKEL (reference sequence). V was cut by 4 bases and J by 1 base, with 5 bases left in between. The length of the CDR3 is 12 residues. CDR3 DNA sequence: TGTGCCAGCAGCCGACAGTCCTACGAGCAGTACTTC. Translated: CASSRQSYEQYF.

V is TRBV27 and J is TRBJ1-2, with D perhaps matching TRBD1 (5 bases). Deletions cut 2 bases from V and 9 bases from J, with 16 bases between. The CDR3 consists of 14 residues. Germline CDR1 is MNHEY and CDR2 is SMNVEV (reference sequence). The DNA for the CDR3 is TGTGCCAGCAGTTTAAACGTTCTGGGGCTCAGCTACACCTTC. This sequence encodes CASSLNVLGLSYTF.

V gene TRBV10-3 combines with J gene TRBJ1-6; D remains ambiguous. The V and J ends lost 2 bases and 0 bases respectively, with 8 bases between them. Germline V gene data show CDR1 as ENHRY and CDR2 as SYGVKD. There are 16 residues in the CDR3. The CDR3, as DNA: TGTGCCATCAGTGAGCGCGGCGGCTCCTATAATTCACCCCTCCACTTT. Translation: CAISERGGSYNSPLHF.

The V gene is TRBV19, the J gene TRBJ1-5, with TRBD1 matching 8 bases. The CDR3 loop spans 16 amino acids. CDR1 and CDR2 (germline): LNHDA, SQIVND (reference sequence). The V gene end was trimmed by 4 bases and the J gene end by 4 bases; junction bases not matched to a gene: 9. The CDR3 DNA is TGTGCCAGTAGTACCGTTGACAGGGGCCGGAATCAGCCCCAGCATTTT. Translation gives CASSTVDRGRNQPQHF.

Only one count was recorded for this clone. This sequence joins TRBV5-6 and TRBJ1-5; possibly TRBD1 for D (6 bases). CDR1 is SGHDT, CDR2 YYEEEE, per germline. The V end was cut by 4 bases, the J end by 4 bases, with 15 bases between. The CDR3 spans 15 residues. This CDR3 is CASSKIGRGNQPQHF. In nucleotides, the CDR3 is TGTGCCAGCAGCAAAATTGGGAGGGGGAATCAGCCCCAGCATTTT.

The chain couples TRBV29-1 to TRBJ2-1, with a weak D call TRBD2 (6 bases). V was cut by 4 bases and J by 0 bases, with 16 bases left in between. The germline V gene has CDR1 SQVTM and CDR2 ANQGSEA. This CDR3 has 16 amino acids. The CDR3 spells CSVVYWDSSSYNEQFF. The CDR3 bases are TGCAGCGTTGTCTATTGGGACTCGAGCTCCTACAATGAGCAGTTCTTC.

The rearrangement links TRBV2 to TRBJ2-7; 7 bases are shared with TRBD1. With V trimmed by 6 bases and J by 3 bases, 11 bases remained unmatched. CDR1 is SNHLY, CDR2 FYNNEI, per germline. The CDR3 covers 15 residues. The CDR3 loop reads CASSEDRNPVYEQYF. As DNA, the CDR3 is TGTGCCAGCAGCGAGGACAGGAACCCCGTCTACGAGCAGTACTTC. Full variable domain (rest looked up from reference TRBV2 and TRBJ2-7): EPEVTQTPSHQVTQMGQEVILRCVPISNHLYFYWYRQILGQKVEFLVSFYNNEISEKSEIFDDQFSVERPDGSNFTLKIRSTKLEDSAMYFCASSEDRNPVYEQYFGPGTRLTVT.

The chain employs TRBV7-9 and TRBJ2-5; no clear D. The CDR3 is 15 residues long. The ends were cut back, 1 base at V and 2 bases at J, with 11 bases in the middle. In germline, CDR1 is SEHNR, CDR2 FQNEAQ (reference sequence). The CDR3 sequence is CASSLESPGQETQYF. The CDR3, as DNA: TGTGCCAGCAGCTTAGAATCTCCAGGTCAAGAGACCCAGTACTTC.

The chain joins TRBV16 to TRBJ2-1, with no clear D. Germline loops: CDR1 KGHSY, CDR2 FQNENV. There are 13 residues in the CDR3. Trimming shortened V by 4 bases and J by 15 bases, and 19 bases separated the two germline ends. The CDR3 DNA sequence: TGTGCCAGCAGCCTGAGCCACAGTCAGGTCCCGTTCTTC. Protein: CASSLSHSQVPFF.

The gene calls are TRBV7-9 and TRBJ2-2; D unclear. The CDR3 is 13 amino acids. Germline assignment: CDR1 SEHNR and CDR2 FQNEAQ (reference sequence). V was cut by 2 bases and J by 6 bases, with 7 bases left in between. The CDR3 DNA is TGTGCCAGCAGCTTAATCGGAGCCGGGGAGCTGTTTTTT. Amino acids: CASSLIGAGELFF.

The chain joins TRBV19 to TRBJ2-1; possible D gene TRBD2, 5 bases. The germline gives CDR1 LNHDA, CDR2 SQIVND (reference sequence). Trimming stripped 5 bases from V and 3 bases from J, with 11 bases between. This CDR3 comprises 14 residues. CDR3 DNA sequence: TGTGCCAGTAGTCAGCGGAAGAACTACAATGAGCAGTTCTTC. It is translated as CASSQRKNYNEQFF.

This chain joins TRBV6-5 and TRBJ2-2; D is ambiguous. Between the trimmed V and J ends, which lost 3 bases and 5 bases, there was a span of 4 bases. The CDR3 is 12 residues long. Germline CDR1 reads MNHEY; CDR2 reads SVGAGI. CDR3 nucleotide sequence: TGTGCCAGCAGTTATCAAACCGGGGAGCTGTTTTTT. Encoded protein: CASSYQTGELFF.

The chain links TRBV19 to TRBJ2-7; TRBD2 matches 8 bases. Germline V gene data show CDR1 as LNHDA and CDR2 as SQIVND (reference sequence). J was trimmed by 2 bases and V by 5 bases; bases with no gene match: 8. The CDR3 totals 15 residues. CDR3 in amino acids: CASSHIAGGPYEQYF. The CDR3 nucleotides are TGTGCCAGTAGTCATATCGCGGGAGGCCCCTACGAGCAGTACTTC.

The chain has TRBV29-1 and TRBJ1-4; D is possibly TRBD1 (6 bases). Germline CDR1 reads SQVTM; CDR2 reads ANQGSEA. Trimming cost V 6 bases and J 7 bases, with 15 bases left between them. The CDR3 is 13 amino acids. In DNA, the CDR3 is TGCAGCGTCGACGATAGGGGGGGTGAAAAACTGTTTTTT. Translated, it gives CSVDDRGGEKLFF. The full variable domain, its missing parts supplied by reference TRBV29-1 and TRBJ1-4, is SAVISQKPSRDICQRGTSLTIQCQVDSQVTMMFWYRQQPGQSLTLIATANQGSEATYESGFVIDKFPISRPNLTFSTLTVSNMSPEDSSIYLCSVDDRGGEKLFFGSGTQLSVL.

In its sample, this clone was seen once. The chain joins TRBV3-1 (or the pseudogene TRBV3-2) to TRBJ2-5; a possible D gene is TRBD1 (5 bases). Germline V gene data show CDR1 as LGHDT and CDR2 as YNNKEL (reference sequence). The ends were cut back, 3 bases at V and 5 bases at J, with 16 bases in the middle. The CDR3 spans 15 residues. The CDR3 protein is CASSQMGRSRETQYF. Here the CDR3 DNA reads TGTGCCAGCAGCCAGATGGGGCGGTCAAGGGAGACCCAGTACTTC.

The J gene is TRBJ1-5, the V gene TRBV10-3; D not certain. V was shortened by 3 bases and J by 1 base, with 10 bases between the two germline ends. Per the germline V gene, CDR1 is ENHRY and CDR2 is SYGVKD. The CDR3 is made up of 15 amino acids. CDR3 loop: CAISELGLSNQPQHF. CDR3 nucleotides: TGTGCCATCAGTGAACTAGGACTAAGCAATCAGCCCCAGCATTTT.

This CDR3 reads CAWSVSVRLIPNEQFF. Here the CDR3 DNA reads TGTGCCTGGAGTGTATCGGTCAGGTTGATCCCGAATGAGCAGTTCTTC. The chain couples TRBV30 to TRBJ2-1; D uncertain. The CDR3 runs 16 residues. Trimming pared 0 bases from V and 7 bases from J, leaving 19 bases between. The germline V gene has CDR1 GTSNPN and CDR2 SVGIG (reference sequence). The whole variable domain, filled in from reference TRBV30 and TRBJ2-1, reads SQTIHQWPATLVQPVGSPLSLECTVEGTSNPNLYWYRQAAGRGLQLLFYSVGIGQISSEVPQNLSASRPQDRQFILSSKKLLLSDSGFYLCAWSVSVRLIPNEQFFGPGTRLTVL.

CDR3 sequence: CASSSQTGANTEAFF. As DNA, the CDR3 is TGCGCCAGCAGCTCCCAGACAGGTGCGAACACTGAAGCTTTCTTT. The rearrangement uses TRBV5-1 and TRBJ1-1; the D gene is possibly TRBD1 (6 bases). Trimming took off 3 bases at V and 1 base at J, with 13 bases between the two ends. This CDR3 is built from 15 residues. Germline lookup yields CDR1 SGHRS and CDR2 YFSETQ.

The chain combines TRBV28 with TRBJ2-2; 13 nucleotides line up with TRBD2. J lost 7 bases, V lost 7 bases, and 15 bases had no gene match. This CDR3 contains 18 residues. From germline, CDR1 is MDHEN and CDR2 SYDVKM. The DNA of the CDR3 is TGTGCCAGCAACCCACTTGGACTAGCGGGAGTTGATTTCGGGGAGCTGTTTTTT. It specifies CASNPLGLAGVDFGELFF.

The chain recombines TRBV9 with TRBJ2-7; TRBD2 matches 7 bases. V lost 3 bases and J lost 3; bases outside the gene matches: 9. The CDR3 has 15 amino acids. The V gene's germline CDR1 is SGDLS and CDR2 YYNGEE. The CDR3 reads CASSGGSGLHYEQYF. For the CDR3, the DNA is TGTGCCAGCAGCGGCGGTAGCGGGCTTCACTACGAGCAGTACTTC. The full variable domain, in which reference TRBV9 and TRBJ2-7 provide the parts outside the CDR3, is DSGVTQTPKHLITATGQRVTLRCSPRSGDLSVYWYQQSLDQGLQFLIQYYNGEERAKGNILERFSAQQFPDLHSELNLSSLELGDSALYFCASSGGSGLHYEQYFGPGTRLTVT.

Here the CDR3 reads CASSLYVTGELFF. CDR3 coding DNA: TGTGCCAGCAGCTTATATGTCACCGGGGAGCTGTTTTTT. This chain links TRBV7-2 with TRBJ2-2; D is unresolved. Germline assignment: CDR1 SGHTA and CDR2 FQGNSA. This CDR3 comprises 13 residues. With 2 bases removed from V and 4 bases from J, the gap between germline ends came to 5 bases.

This sequence joins TRBV7-2 and TRBJ2-7; TRBD2 matches 9 bases. The CDR3 has 18 amino acids. Trimming cost V 1 base and J 4 bases; bases outside gene matches: 14. The germline V gene encodes CDR1 SGHTA and CDR2 FQGNSA. The CDR3 sequence is CASSLGLWGREGLYEQYF. The CDR3, as DNA: TGTGCCAGCAGCTTAGGTCTTTGGGGGCGGGAGGGCCTTTACGAGCAGTACTTC.

This chain uses TRBV10-3 with TRBJ2-7; 8 bases map to TRBD2. Germline V gives CDR1 ENHRY, CDR2 SYGVKD. There are 14 residues in the CDR3. Trimming removed 6 bases from V and 3 bases from J; junction bases left unmatched: 7. The CDR3 nucleotides are TGTGCCATCAGGGAAACCGGGACTAGCTACGAGCAGTACTTC. This gives the protein CAIRETGTSYEQYF.

This clone was seen more than once but under ten times. V and J are TRBV18 and TRBJ2-1, with 10 nucleotides matching TRBD2. The CDR3 extends over 16 amino acids. V was pared by 3 bases and J by 3 bases, with 5 bases of the junction left unmatched. Germline V gene lookup returns CDR1 KGHSH and CDR2 LQKENI. CDR3 DNA: TGTGCCAGCTCACCTCTAGCGGGAGAGCGCTACAATGAGCAGTTCTTC. Its translation: CASSPLAGERYNEQFF.

This clone has a single count. The V gene is TRBV7-2, the J gene TRBJ1-1; D gene uncertain. Trimming shortened V by 5 bases and J by 4 bases, and 17 bases separated the two germline ends. Germline V gene data show CDR1 as SGHTA and CDR2 as FQGNSA. The CDR3 is 15 residues long. The CDR3 coding sequence is TGTGCCAGCAGCCCACCACCCGGGGAGGGCACTGAAGCTTTCTTT. Encoded protein: CASSPPPGEGTEAFF.

The rearrangement uses TRBV7-9 and TRBJ2-1; 14 positions match TRBD2. The CDR3 length is 14 residues. The junction had 0 bases not matched to a gene; V was cut back by 1 base and J by 10 bases. Germline V CDR1 and CDR2: SEHNR, FQNEAQ (reference sequence). The CDR3 here is CASSLGLAGGEQFF. The DNA of the CDR3 is TGTGCCAGCAGCTTAGGACTAGCGGGAGGGGAGCAGTTCTTC.

V gene TRBV4-1 combines with J gene TRBJ2-5, with TRBD2 identical over 14 bases. CDR3 length: 18 amino acids. Losses at the gene ends were 1 base for V and 5 bases for J; bases not matched to a gene: 9. The V gene's germline CDR1 is MGHRA and CDR2 YSYEKL. The CDR3 coding sequence is TGCGCCAGCAGCCAAGGTGGGACTAGCGGGAGAGGTACGGAGACCCAGTACTTC. Protein: CASSQGGTSGRGTETQYF.

The rearrangement links TRBV19 to TRBJ2-2; 11 bases map to TRBD2. CDR1 and CDR2 (germline): LNHDA, SQIVND (reference sequence). Trimming removed 6 bases from V and 8 bases from J; junction bases left unmatched: 11. This CDR3 is built from 16 residues. The CDR3 spells CASRVPSLAGGGELFF. As DNA, the CDR3 is TGTGCCAGTAGGGTTCCTTCCCTAGCGGGAGGAGGGGAGCTGTTTTTT. The complete variable domain, with remaining parts taken from reference TRBV19 and TRBJ2-2, reads DGGITQSPKYLFRKEGQNVTLSCEQNLNHDAMYWYRQDPGQGLRLIYYSQIVNDFQKGDIAEGYSVSREKKESFPLTVTSAQKNPTAFYLCASRVPSLAGGGELFFGEGSRLTVL.